This T cell receptor beta chain is drawn from a study of blood T cell repertoires in COVID-19. The wider study: The United States, Italy and Spain supplied acute and convalescent COVID-19 samples. In each case, the material was cDNA or gDNA derived from T cells, B-cell-depleted T cells, or PBMCs.

This clone was seen more than once but under ten times. The CDR3 totals 12 residues. V was clipped by 4 bases and J by 3 bases, with 4 bases between them. Germline V lookup: CDR1 LGHDT, CDR2 YNNKEL (reference sequence). Authors' methods: Quantification of nucleated cells was approximated via reference gene primer amplification. Assay: immunoSEQ multiplex PCR; the TCRdb copy retains only in-frame clones and omits some. That table is the source of V, J and clone size, and D and trimming were worked out from the DNA. The table records roughly 100,000 clones, roughly 82% of them present only once. The chain has TRBV3-1 (or the pseudogene TRBV3-2) and TRBJ2-1; D is uncertain. The sequence was collected from a human donor in a cohort sampled during active COVID-19. Sequencing was performed on peripheral blood. The CDR3 bases are TGTGCCAGCAGCCTTCTCTACAATGAGCAGTTCTTC. It encodes CASSLLYNEQFF.